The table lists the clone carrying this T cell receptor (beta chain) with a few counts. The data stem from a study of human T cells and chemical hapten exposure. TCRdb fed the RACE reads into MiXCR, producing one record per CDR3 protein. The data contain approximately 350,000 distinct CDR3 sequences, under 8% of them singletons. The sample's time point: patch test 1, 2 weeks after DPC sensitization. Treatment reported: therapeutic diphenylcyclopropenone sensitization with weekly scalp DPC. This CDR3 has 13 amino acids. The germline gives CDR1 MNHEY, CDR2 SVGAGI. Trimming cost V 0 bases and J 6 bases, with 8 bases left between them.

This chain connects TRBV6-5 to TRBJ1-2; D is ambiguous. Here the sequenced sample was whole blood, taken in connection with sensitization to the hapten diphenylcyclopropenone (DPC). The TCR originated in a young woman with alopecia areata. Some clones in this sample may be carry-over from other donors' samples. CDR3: CASSYSGFDGYTF. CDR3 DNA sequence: TGTGCCAGCAGTTACTCAGGGTTCGATGGCTACACCTTC.